Below, one T cell receptor beta chain is given with its context. This specimen comes from a study of T cells expressing NK-cell markers. TCRdb reprocessed the 5' RACE reads and keeps a single row for each CDR3 protein, giving no DNA. Recorded here are about 370,000 distinct CDR3 sequences; the top ten clones represent about 11%. This clonotype originated in a woman in her forties or fifties in good health. The material sequenced was blood T cells: a sorted CD56 or NKG2C T cell subset, CD4+ or CD8+ T cells, or bulk PBMC T cells (not recorded which).

The CDR3 reads CASSLALAGVWGGQFF. V and J are TRBV7-9 and TRBJ2-1; no DNA is available, so the TRBD2 call from TCRdb remains unchecked. This CDR3 spans 16 amino acids. Germline lookup yields CDR1 SEHNR and CDR2 FQNEAQ (reference sequence).